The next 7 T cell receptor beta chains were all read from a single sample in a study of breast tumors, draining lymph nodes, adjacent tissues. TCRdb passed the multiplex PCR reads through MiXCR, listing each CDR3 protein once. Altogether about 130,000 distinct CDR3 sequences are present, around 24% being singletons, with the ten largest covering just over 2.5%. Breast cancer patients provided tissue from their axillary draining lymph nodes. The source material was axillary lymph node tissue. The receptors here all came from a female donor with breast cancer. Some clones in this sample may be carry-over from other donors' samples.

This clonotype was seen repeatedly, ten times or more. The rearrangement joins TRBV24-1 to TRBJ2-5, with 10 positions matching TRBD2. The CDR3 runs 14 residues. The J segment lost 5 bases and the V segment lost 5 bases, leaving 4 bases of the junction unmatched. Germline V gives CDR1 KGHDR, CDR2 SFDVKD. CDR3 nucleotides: TGTGCCACCAGTGCGACTAGCGGGTTGGAGACCCAGTACTTC. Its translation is CATSATSGLETQYF.

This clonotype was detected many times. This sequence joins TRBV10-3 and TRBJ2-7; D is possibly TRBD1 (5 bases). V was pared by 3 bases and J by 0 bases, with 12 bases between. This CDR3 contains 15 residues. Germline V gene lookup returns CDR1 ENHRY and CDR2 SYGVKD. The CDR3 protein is CAISDQGVSSYEQYF. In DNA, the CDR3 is TGTGCCATCAGTGACCAGGGCGTAAGCTCCTACGAGCAGTACTTC.

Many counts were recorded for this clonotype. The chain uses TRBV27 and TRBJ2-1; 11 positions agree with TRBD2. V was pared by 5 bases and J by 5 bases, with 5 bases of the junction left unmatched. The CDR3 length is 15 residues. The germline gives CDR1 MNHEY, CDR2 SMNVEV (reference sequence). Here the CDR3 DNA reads TGTGCCAGCAGTCGTGGGACTAGCGGAAACAATGAGCAGTTCTTC. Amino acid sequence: CASSRGTSGNNEQFF.

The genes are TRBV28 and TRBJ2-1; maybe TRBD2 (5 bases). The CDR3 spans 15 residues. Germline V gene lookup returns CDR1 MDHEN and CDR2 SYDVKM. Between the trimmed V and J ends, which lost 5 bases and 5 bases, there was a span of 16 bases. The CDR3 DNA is TGTGCCAGCAGTCCCCTGACGAGCGGAAACAATGAGCAGTTCTTC. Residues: CASSPLTSGNNEQFF.

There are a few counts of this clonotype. The chain's CDR3 is CASSLGTNYGYTF. As DNA, the CDR3 is TGTGCCAGCAGCTTGGGGACTAACTATGGCTACACCTTC. The J gene is TRBJ1-2, the V gene TRBV6-1; no firm D call. Germline CDR1 and CDR2: MNHNS and SASEGT. Trimming removed 6 bases from V and 0 bases from J, with 8 bases in between. The CDR3 consists of 13 residues.

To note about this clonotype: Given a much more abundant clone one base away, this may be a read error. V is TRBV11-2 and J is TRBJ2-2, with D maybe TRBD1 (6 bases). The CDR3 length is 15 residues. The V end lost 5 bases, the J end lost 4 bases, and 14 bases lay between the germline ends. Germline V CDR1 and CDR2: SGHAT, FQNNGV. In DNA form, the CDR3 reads TGTGCCAGCAGCCAAACCTCACAGGGCACCGGGGAGCTGTTTTTT. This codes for CASSQTSQGTGELFF. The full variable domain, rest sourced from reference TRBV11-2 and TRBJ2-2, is EAGVAQSPRYKIIEKRQSVAFWCNPISGHATLYWYQQILGQGPKLLIQFQNNGVVDDSQLPKDRFSAERLKGVDSTLKIQPAKLEDSAVYLCASSQTSQGTGELFFGEGSRLTVL.

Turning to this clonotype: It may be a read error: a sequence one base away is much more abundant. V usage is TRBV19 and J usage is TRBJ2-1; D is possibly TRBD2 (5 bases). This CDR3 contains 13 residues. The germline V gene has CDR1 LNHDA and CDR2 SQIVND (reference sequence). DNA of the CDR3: TGTACCAGTAGTAACCGGACTTTCAATGAGCAGTTCTTC. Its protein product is CTSSNRTFNEQFF.